This T cell receptor beta chain comes out of a study of STAT5B mutations in CD4+ large granular lymphocyte leukemia (dated by TCRdb to the early 2020s). Background for the entire study: Among healthy controls, the CDR3 'QG' motif was associated with a particular HLA allele. The TCRbeta repertoires of CD4+ T-cell large granular lymphocyte leukemia patients were compared with the TCRbeta repertoires of healthy blood donors. Flow cytometry performed on FACSCanto II or FACSVerse showed that the purified fractions had more than 95% purity among lymphocytes. The investigation overall reported the following: Each patient's main leukemic clonotypes were private, but more than 20% of these clonotypes showed up at low frequency in the non-leukemic repertoires of other patients. The data were not HLA-matched, and the relatively small sample size could explain the higher clonality seen in CD4+ compared with CD8+ T-LGLL. Greater clonality appeared to be present in CD4-sorted patient repertoires than in healthy CD4+ repertoires, and the difference was retained after the putative leukemic clones were removed. TRBV06-family usage was enriched among the top patient clones (8/27) compared with healthy controls (2/35).

Trimming removed 4 bases from V and 4 bases from J, leaving 14 bases between the germline ends. Taken from cysteine to phenylalanine, the CDR3 has 16 residues. The DNA shown is the 48-base CDR3, in frame from base 1. The germline V gene provides CDR1 SGHDN and CDR2 FVKESK. Turning to this clone: Its binding antigen is unknown. The record has no base qualities; no much larger clone is one base away.

The immunoSEQ assay at survey resolution was used to sequence TCRbeta rearrangements from genomic DNA. The published analysis was carried out like this. In the TCR sequencing data, the lowest productive clonotype frequency that could be detected was 2.59 x 10-5. Only productive TCRbeta rearrangements, meaning sequences that were complete and in-frame, were kept for the analyses. Sample clonality was computed as Simpson clonality in the immunoSEQ Analyzer version 3.0. Clones were grouped by frequency into very rare, small, medium, large (1-20%) or hyperexpanded (>20%) categories. Generation probabilities were estimated with OLGA 1.2.3, V-gene circos plots were generated with VDJtools, specificities were searched for in VDJdb, and CDR3 motifs were identified with GLIPH. The source is immuneACCESS, and TCRdb retained only in-frame sequences with V and J called. Part of the clones is not carried over; for the studies checked, unresolved V genes explain less than half of this, and the remainder is unexplained. Clonal size and the V and J genes are those of that table, whereas D and trimming came from the DNA. This sample holds approximately 24,000 clones; 78% were observed only once. The ten top clones hold approximately 0.4% of the sample.

The healthy controls were 37 blood donors, and the buffy coats of these donors were supplied by the Finnish Red Cross blood service. All TCR-sequenced material derived from peripheral blood: patient blood samples and healthy donor buffy coats. Peripheral blood mononuclear cells were isolated by Ficoll-Hypaque gradient centrifugation. For the healthy controls, CD4+ cells were obtained from buffy coats by magnetic purification. The Gentra Puregene Cell and Tissue kit was used for genomic DNA extraction, and quantification was performed on a Qubit 2.0 fluorometer. The sequenced sample consisted of CD4+ T cells from blood buffy coats. The receptor chain draws on TRBV14 and TRBJ2-6; the D gene cannot be resolved reliably. This TCR was recovered from a human donor in good health. The CDR3 amino acid sequence is: CASSPPSGFGANVLTF. The DNA sequence is given as TGTGCCAGCAGCCCCCCGTCTGGTTTCGGGGCCAACGTCCTGACTTTC.